The clone carrying this T cell receptor (beta chain) was seen a single time. The entry originates in a study of cytomegalovirus exposure and HLA in healthy donors. Researchers ran the PCR with 60 Vbeta and 13 Jbeta primers. Data came from immunoSEQ multiplex PCR; TCRdb stores just in-frame clones and leaves some out. The sample lists 200,000 to 250,000 clones; roughly 91% were seen once. J lost 0 bases, V lost 1 base, and 8 bases had no gene match. The germline V gene has CDR1 MGHRA and CDR2 YSYEKL. The CDR3 runs to 17 residues. J is TRBJ2-5 and V is TRBV4-1, with 7 positions matching TRBD1. This sequence originates from a woman aged 18-29 years in good health and CMV-seronegative. Sequenced: PBMCs. DNA for the CDR3: TGCGCCAGCAGCCAAGCGGTGGGACAGCCTGACCAAGAGACCCAGTACTTC. Translating it yields CASSQAVGQPDQETQYF.